Listed here is a single T cell receptor (beta chain). Which antigen it targets is not known. No per-base quality is available; no much larger clone lies one base away. This entry comes from a study of blood T cell repertoires in COVID-19 (TCRdb year 2020). Study-wide context: Samples from collaborators originated in the United States, Italy and Spain and spanned both the acute and convalescent phases of COVID-19. The prospective study material was composed of cDNA or gDNA derived from T cells, B-cell-depleted T cells, or PBMCs. Deeply sampled blood TCRbeta repertoires from subjects exposed to, actively infected with, or recovered from COVID-19 were included in the dataset. A freely available public database, intended as a resource for researchers studying the immune response to SARS-CoV-2, is where the repertoires were released. The samples were drawn from two sources: the first 160 participants of the ongoing ImmuneRACE study, and 950 to 1,500 subjects contributed by 6 global collaborators. The sample metadata nearly always contained a de-identified subject ID, COVID-19 status, age in years and sex. HLA class I and class II types, where available, came from metadata supplied by the sample provider rather than from assay-based typing. Paper-wide results and their limitations: The amount of clinical and demographic metadata varied by source and participant and was provided uncurated.

The immunoSEQ Assay, a bias-controlled multiplex PCR, was used to amplify TCRbeta CDR3 regions from genomic DNA. On the study's bioinformatics: The number of nucleated cells in each sample was estimated by amplification of reference gene primers within the assay. To quantify the absolute abundance of each unique TCRbeta CDR3 rearrangement, sequence reads were collapsed and filtered. For each sample, productive Simpson clonality was calculated by taking the square root of Simpson's diversity index across productive rearrangements. TCRdb took this table from immuneACCESS and kept in-frame rearrangements with V and J called. Such tables lack part of the clones; where checked against another copy, unresolved V genes explain under half of the gap, and the rest is unexplained. V and J calls and clone size are as listed in that table; D and trimming were resolved from the DNA. Recorded for this sample are 180,000 or so clones; 80% to 90% of them occurred a single time. The ten largest clones represent roughly 3% of the sample.

Trimming at the junction amounts to 1 base on V and 16 bases on J, and the germline ends lie 11 bases apart. Counted from cysteine to phenylalanine, this CDR3 has 12 amino acids. Only the CDR3 DNA is retained, 36 bases long and in frame from the first base. Looking up the germline V gene yields CDR1 SGHTA and CDR2 FQGNSA. Collaborating institutions collected whole blood in K2EDTA tubes following their own protocols. For TCRbeta analysis, collaborators shipped samples in one of three forms: frozen whole blood, isolated PBMCs, or DNA extracted from either of those sample types. The material sequenced was peripheral blood. The sequence joins TRBV7-2 to TRBJ1-6; the D gene is possibly TRBD1, with 5 bases matching. The sequence came from a man in his 60s with acute or convalescent COVID-19. CDR3 loop: CASSLVQGPLHF. The nucleotides read TGTGCCAGCAGCTTAGTCCAGGGCCCGCTCCACTTT.